These 17 T cell receptor beta chains were all obtained from the same sample, sequenced in a study of cytomegalovirus exposure and HLA in healthy donors. 13 Jbeta primers and 60 Vbeta primers were used for the PCR. Repertoires were generated with immunoSEQ multiplex PCR, while TCRdb's copy carries only in-frame clones and drops some. Here the sample spans about 200,000 clones, 65% to 80% being singletons. The sequenced sample consisted of PBMCs. Source of these receptors: a girl aged 2 to 10 in good health and CMV-seronegative.

The chain combines TRBV29-1 with TRBJ2-1; D might be TRBD2 (6 bases). Between the trimmed V and J ends, which lost 0 bases and 6 bases, there was a span of 9 bases. CDR3 length equals 13 residues. Germline V gene data show CDR1 as SQVTM and CDR2 as ANQGSEA. As DNA, the CDR3 is TGCAGCGTTGAAGATCGGAGGGTCAATGAGCAGTTCTTC. Translated: CSVEDRRVNEQFF.

The chain recombines TRBV9 with TRBJ2-3; the D gene is possibly TRBD1 (6 bases). The CDR3 runs to 16 residues. The germline V gene encodes CDR1 SGDLS and CDR2 YYNGEE. V was clipped by 5 bases and J by 1 base, with 17 bases between them. DNA of the CDR3: TGTGCCAGCAGTGAACAGGGAGTCCCGGGCACAGATACGCAGTATTTT. This gives the protein CASSEQGVPGTDTQYF.

This clone has just a few counts. This chain uses TRBV7-9 with TRBJ2-7; 7 bases are shared with TRBD2. CDR1 is SEHNR, CDR2 FQNEAQ, per germline (reference sequence). V shed 6 bases, J shed 3 bases, and the junction held 8 bases outside the gene matches. The CDR3 is 14 residues long. CDR3 DNA sequence: TGTGCCAGCAGGGGGACGGGAGGAGACTACGAGCAGTACTTC. Translation: CASRGTGGDYEQYF.

The chain links TRBV27 to TRBJ2-3; tentative D call: TRBD1 (5 bases). CDR1 is MNHEY and CDR2 is SMNVEV in the germline V gene (reference sequence). The CDR3 runs 11 residues. Trimming removed 9 bases from V and 5 bases from J, with 9 bases in between. The CDR3 is CASSRGDTQYF. The CDR3 nucleotides read TGTGCCAGTAGTAGGGGAGATACGCAGTATTTT.

The rearrangement uses TRBV9 and TRBJ2-2, with TRBD2 identical over 7 bases. The V and J ends lost 4 bases and 3 bases, in that order; junction bases with no gene match: 15. This CDR3 is built from 18 residues. Germline values: CDR1 SGDLS, CDR2 YYNGEE. CDR3 sequence: CASSPSRGGMTYTGELFF. The CDR3 DNA is TGTGCCAGCAGCCCGTCTAGGGGAGGGATGACCTACACCGGGGAGCTGTTTTTT.

The chain recombines TRBV4-2 with TRBJ2-5, with D possibly TRBD2 on 5 matching bases. The CDR3 extends over 15 amino acids. In germline, CDR1 is LGHNA, CDR2 YNFKEQ. V was cut by 0 bases and J by 1 base, with 9 bases left in between. The CDR3: CASSQDEGLQETQYF. For the CDR3, the DNA is TGTGCCAGCAGCCAAGATGAGGGCCTCCAAGAGACCCAGTACTTC.

This clone was counted a single time. The genes are TRBV19 and TRBJ2-7; a possible D gene is TRBD2 (5 bases). The CDR3 is 15 residues long. Germline CDR1 and CDR2: LNHDA and SQIVND (reference sequence). V lost 5 bases and J lost 4, with 18 bases in between. This CDR3 is CASSPPRAVEYEQYF. CDR3 in DNA: TGTGCCAGTAGTCCCCCGAGGGCGGTCGAGTACGAGCAGTACTTC.

The rearrangement uses TRBV4-1 and TRBJ1-1, with 10 bases aligning to TRBD1. Germline CDR1 is MGHRA and CDR2 is YSYEKL. This CDR3 region has 15 residues. V trimming: 5 bases; J trimming: 8 bases; junction bases outside the gene matches: 11. The CDR3, as DNA: TGCGCCAGCAGCTCACATGGGACAGGGGTGACCGAAGCTTTCTTT. Translated, it gives CASSSHGTGVTEAFF.

The V call is TRBV5-1, the J call TRBJ1-6; 7 nucleotides agree with TRBD1. Germline-derived CDR1 and CDR2 are SGHRS and YFSETQ. The CDR3 has 16 amino acids. Trimming removed 0 bases from V and 7 bases from J; junction bases left unmatched: 7. The CDR3 DNA is TGCGCCAGCAGCTTGGAGGGGGCTGTTGGGAATTCACCCCTCCACTTT. It translates to CASSLEGAVGNSPLHF.

About this clone: Germline and junction disagree at one end, which may indicate a read error. The V gene is TRBV2, the J gene TRBJ1-5, with a weak D call TRBD1 (5 bases). Germline V gene data show CDR1 as SNHLY and CDR2 as FYNNEI. This CDR3 comprises 13 residues. The CDR3 region is CASSEGQNQPQHF. The CDR3, as DNA: TGTGCCAGCAGCGAAGGACAAAATCAGCCCCAGCATTTT.

This clone was seen a single time. This chain links TRBV29-1 with TRBJ2-7; 7 bases are a match to TRBD1. This CDR3 has 11 residues. The ends lost 4 bases at V and 9 bases at J; junction bases unmatched: 6. Germline CDR1 SQVTM, CDR2 ANQGSEA. CDR3 region: CSVVGTVGQYF. CDR3 in DNA: TGCAGCGTTGTCGGGACAGTAGGGCAGTACTTC.

The CDR3 region has the DNA TGTGCCAGCAGTCTAGCGGGGGGCCGGGATGAGCAGTTCTTC. Translated, it gives CASSLAGGRDEQFF. The gene calls are TRBV6-1 and TRBJ2-1, with 11 nucleotides matching TRBD2. CDR1 is MNHNS and CDR2 is SASEGT in the germline V gene. The CDR3 spans 14 residues. V trimming: 5 bases; J trimming: 8 bases; junction bases outside the gene matches: 5.

The chain has TRBV5-8 and TRBJ2-1; no definite D call. The CDR3 is 15 residues long. Germline V lookup: CDR1 SGHTS, CDR2 YDEGEE. V shed 3 bases and J shed 4 bases, with 14 bases lying between them. CDR3 DNA sequence: TGTGCCAGCAGCTCATTAGCAACTACGTACAATGAGCAGTTCTTC. Amino acids: CASSSLATTYNEQFF.

The J gene is TRBJ2-7, the V gene TRBV19; D is perhaps TRBD1 (6 bases). With 5 bases removed from V and 3 bases from J, the gap between germline ends came to 8 bases. This CDR3 has 12 residues. CDR1 LNHDA and CDR2 SQIVND come from the germline V gene (reference sequence). Written as DNA, the CDR3 is TGTGCCAGTAGTGCAGGGGTCTACGAGCAGTACTTC. It codes for CASSAGVYEQYF.

Only one count was recorded for this clone. The rearrangement uses TRBV9 and TRBJ2-3; D perhaps matches TRBD2 (6 bases). V gave up 0 bases and J gave up 8 bases, with 16 bases separating them. Germline V gives CDR1 SGDLS, CDR2 YYNGEE. The CDR3 runs to 15 residues. The CDR3 is CASSVGWGDPGTQYF. DNA of the CDR3: TGTGCCAGCAGCGTAGGGTGGGGGGACCCAGGTACGCAGTATTTT.

The chain employs TRBV19 and TRBJ2-1; D is perhaps TRBD2 (6 bases). Germline CDR1 is LNHDA and CDR2 is SQIVND (reference sequence). The CDR3 extends over 14 amino acids. The V and J ends lost 8 bases and 8 bases respectively, with 19 bases between them. In DNA form, the CDR3 reads TGTGCCAGTGCCCGCGGGGTGGGTATCGATGAGCAGTTCTTC. It yields the protein CASARGVGIDEQFF.

V is TRBV29-1 and J is TRBJ2-1; TRBD2 agrees at 13 bases. The V gene's germline CDR1 is SQVTM and CDR2 ANQGSEA. The CDR3 spans 14 residues. V lost 8 bases, J lost 8 bases, and 9 bases stayed unmatched. The CDR3 here is CSLNRLAGGYEQFF. The CDR3 nucleotides are TGCAGCCTAAACCGACTAGCGGGAGGATATGAGCAGTTCTTC.